This entry lists 30 T cell receptor beta chains sequenced from one sample in a study of CD8 T cells in Susac syndrome. The RNA input was about 0.5 to 1 ug, and it was reverse transcribed with random hexamers. TCRdb processed the immunoSEQ multiplex PCR reads anew with MiXCR; each CDR3 protein has one entry. The table has around 170,000 distinct CDR3 sequences, 92% seen once. The specimen sequenced was CD4+ T cells from PBMCs. The receptors come from a human donor in good health.

Notes on this clonotype: The junction and the germline gene differ at one end; a read error may be behind it. The chain links TRBV20-1 to TRBJ1-5, with D perhaps TRBD1 (5 bases). Germline V gene sequence: CDR1 DFQATT, CDR2 SNEGSKA (reference sequence). The CDR3 is made up of 15 amino acids. The CDR3 here is CSARVRVYSNQPQHF. The CDR3 coding sequence is TGCAGTGCGAGAGTCAGGGTCTATAGCAATCAGCCCCAGCATTTT.

The chain uses TRBV5-4 and TRBJ2-7; 10 bases map to TRBD1. The germline V gene has CDR1 SGHNT and CDR2 YYREEE (reference sequence). Trimming at V came to 4 bases and at J to 6 bases, leaving 10 bases not matched to a gene. The CDR3 is 15 residues long. This CDR3 is CASSVGGTGVFEQYF. The CDR3 nucleotides read TGTGCCAGCAGCGTCGGCGGGACAGGGGTCTTCGAGCAGTACTTC.

This clonotype occurred once. V usage is TRBV20-1 and J usage is TRBJ1-2; D gene unclear. The CDR3 totals 14 residues. The ends were cut back, 6 bases at V and 3 bases at J, with 17 bases in the middle. The germline V gene encodes CDR1 DFQATT and CDR2 SNEGSKA (reference sequence). The CDR3 region has the DNA TGCAGTGCCTACTTCCCCGGGCAGGACTATGGCTACACCTTC. Protein: CSAYFPGQDYGYTF.

The V call is TRBV29-1, the J call TRBJ2-1; 8 bases align to TRBD1. The CDR3 runs 12 residues. CDR1 is SQVTM, CDR2 ANQGSEA, per germline. Trimming at V came to 8 bases and at J to 8 bases, leaving 8 bases not matched to a gene. The CDR3 loop reads CSTRDRLYEQFF. CDR3 nucleotides: TGCAGCACAAGGGACAGGCTTTATGAGCAGTTCTTC.

This clonotype was seen only once. This sequence joins TRBV18 and TRBJ2-7; 8 positions match TRBD2. The CDR3 contains 13 residues. Germline V lookup: CDR1 KGHSH, CDR2 LQKENI. The trim removed 3 bases at V and 5 bases at J, leaving 3 bases unmatched. The CDR3, as DNA: TGTGCCAGCTCACCCGCGGGAGGTGACGAGCAGTACTTC. Protein: CASSPAGGDEQYF.

The CDR3 protein is CASSSRTGLTEQYF. The CDR3 DNA reads as TGTGCCAGCAGCTCCAGGACAGGTCTGACCGAGCAGTACTTC. This chain connects TRBV7-9 to TRBJ2-7; 7 nucleotides line up with TRBD1. Unmatched junction bases numbered 9, after V lost 4 bases and J lost 6 bases. The germline CDR1 and CDR2 sequences are SEHNR and FQNEAQ (reference sequence). This CDR3 contains 14 residues.

The chain has TRBV3-1 and TRBJ2-3; the D gene is possibly TRBD2 (6 bases). V was pared by 3 bases and J by 9 bases, with 13 bases between. Germline values: CDR1 LGHDT, CDR2 YNNKEL (reference sequence). The CDR3 runs 13 residues. The CDR3 sequence is CASSQPGLNTQYF. As DNA, the CDR3 is TGTGCCAGCAGCCAGCCGGGACTCAACACGCAGTATTTT.

The genes are TRBV9 and TRBJ2-2; no clear D. The CDR3 runs to 13 residues. The germline gives CDR1 SGDLS, CDR2 YYNGEE. The V gene lost 2 bases and the J gene lost 4 bases, with 6 bases spanning the gap. CDR3 in amino acids: CASSVRPTGELFF. CDR3 coding DNA: TGTGCCAGCAGCGTTAGGCCCACCGGGGAGCTGTTTTTT.

This chain links TRBV5-1 with TRBJ2-7, with D uncertain. V dropped 4 bases and J dropped 2 bases, with 13 bases sitting between them. This CDR3 has 14 residues. Germline loops: CDR1 SGHRS, CDR2 YFSETQ. CDR3 bases: TGCGCCAGCAGCCGGCCAACCAAGACCTACGAGCAGTACTTC. This encodes CASSRPTKTYEQYF.

This clonotype was found once. The V and J genes are TRBV4-3 and TRBJ2-5; 11 bases agree with TRBD2. Germline CDR1 reads LGHNA; CDR2 reads YSLEER. V dropped 4 bases and J dropped 5; count of bases not matched to a gene: 15. The CDR3 consists of 18 residues. CDR3 loop: CASSPEELAGGLGETQYF. In nucleotides, the CDR3 is TGCGCCAGCAGCCCAGAGGAGCTAGCGGGGGGCTTGGGGGAGACCCAGTACTTC.

This rearrangement joins TRBV6-1 to TRBJ2-7; D perhaps matches TRBD1 (6 bases). Deletions cut 5 bases from V and 2 bases from J, with 25 bases between. The CDR3 spans 18 residues. In germline, CDR1 is MNHNS, CDR2 SASEGT. The CDR3 spells CASSPSGAGGRRPYEQYF. DNA for the CDR3: TGTGCCAGCAGTCCCTCAGGGGCCGGCGGGCGCCGCCCCTACGAGCAGTACTTC.

V is TRBV18 and J is TRBJ2-3; D ambiguous. Trimming shortened V by 3 bases and J by 6 bases, and 10 bases separated the two germline ends. Per the germline V gene, CDR1 is KGHSH and CDR2 is LQKENI. The CDR3 totals 13 residues. Written as DNA, the CDR3 is TGTGCCAGCTCACCCTCGGTTTCGGATACGCAGTATTTT. Its translation: CASSPSVSDTQYF.

The genes are TRBV7-2 and TRBJ2-3, with 11 bases matching TRBD2. Germline V gives CDR1 SGHTA, CDR2 FQGNSA. This CDR3 comprises 16 residues. The V segment lost 3 bases and the J segment 2 bases; nucleotides outside the gene matches: 4. CDR3 in amino acids: CASSFLAGGYTDTQYF. CDR3 DNA: TGTGCCAGCAGCTTCCTAGCGGGGGGTTACACAGATACGCAGTATTTT.

The chain links TRBV2 to TRBJ1-4, with D perhaps matching TRBD1 (6 bases). The CDR3 consists of 13 residues. V dropped 8 bases and J dropped 7 bases, with 14 bases sitting between them. The V gene's germline CDR1 is SNHLY and CDR2 FYNNEI. CDR3 loop: CASERDTSEKLFF. The CDR3, as DNA: TGTGCCAGCGAGCGGGACACCAGTGAAAAACTGTTTTTT. Filled out from reference TRBV2 and TRBJ1-4, the complete variable domain reads EPEVTQTPSHQVTQMGQEVILRCVPISNHLYFYWYRQILGQKVEFLVSFYNNEISEKSEIFDDQFSVERPDGSNFTLKIRSTKLEDSAMYFCASERDTSEKLFFGSGTQLSVL.

This clonotype showed up just once. This chain joins TRBV30 and TRBJ2-4, with 7 nucleotides matching TRBD1. The CDR3 contains 15 residues. Trimming took 2 bases from V and 0 from J; bases not matched to a gene: 4. The germline V gene encodes CDR1 GTSNPN and CDR2 SVGIG (reference sequence). CDR3: CAWSRGPGAKNIQYF. DNA for the CDR3: TGTGCCTGGAGTAGGGGGCCCGGAGCCAAAAACATTCAGTACTTC. Full variable domain (missing parts from reference TRBV30 and TRBJ2-4): SQTIHQWPATLVQPVGSPLSLECTVEGTSNPNLYWYRQAAGRGLQLLFYSVGIGQISSEVPQNLSASRPQDRQFILSSKKLLLSDSGFYLCAWSRGPGAKNIQYFGAGTRLSVL.

The chain uses TRBV3-1 and TRBJ2-7, with D unresolved. The CDR3 covers 15 residues. V was clipped by 0 bases and J by 0 bases, with 9 bases between them. Germline V lookup: CDR1 LGHDT, CDR2 YNNKEL (reference sequence). The CDR3 loop reads CASSQDFQSSYEQYF. The CDR3 DNA reads TGTGCCAGCAGCCAAGATTTCCAGAGCTCCTACGAGCAGTACTTC.

V is TRBV7-8 and J is TRBJ2-3, with TRBD1 identical over 8 bases. The CDR3 loop spans 15 amino acids. V shed 5 bases and J 3 bases; nucleotides not matched to a gene: 7. Germline V lookup: CDR1 SGHVS, CDR2 FQNEAQ. CDR3 sequence (DNA): TGTGCCAGCAGCACCAACAGGGGGGAAACAGATACGCAGTATTTT. Translating gives CASSTNRGETDTQYF.

The genes are TRBV6-5 and TRBJ1-3; the D is unclear. The germline V gene has CDR1 MNHEY and CDR2 SVGAGI. Trimming left V 5 bases short and J 4 bases short, with 12 bases between. The CDR3 is made up of 14 amino acids. DNA of the CDR3: TGTGCCAGCAGTATCCGATTGGGGGGAAACACCATATATTTT. It encodes CASSIRLGGNTIYF.

This chain's CDR3 is CASSRGGNSPEAFF. CDR3 nucleotides: TGTGCCAGCAGCCGAGGCGGTAACTCCCCTGAAGCTTTCTTT. The rearrangement uses TRBV7-2 and TRBJ1-1; D is unresolved. The V gene's germline CDR1 is SGHTA and CDR2 FQGNSA. V gave up 5 bases and J gave up 6 bases, with 16 bases separating them. This CDR3 region has 14 residues.

The rearrangement links TRBV20-1 to TRBJ2-3; tentatively, D is TRBD1 or TRBD2 (5 bases each). This CDR3 region has 14 residues. V was pared by 5 bases and J by 1 base, with 13 bases between. Germline CDR1 reads DFQATT; CDR2 reads SNEGSKA (reference sequence). Here the CDR3 DNA reads TGCAGTGCTCCCCCTTGGGACGGCACAGATACGCAGTATTTT. It yields the protein CSAPPWDGTDTQYF.

The chain uses TRBV20-1 and TRBJ2-1; 7 bases match TRBD2. Germline values: CDR1 DFQATT, CDR2 SNEGSKA (reference sequence). V shed 5 bases, J shed 7 bases, and the junction held 14 bases outside the gene matches. The length of the CDR3 is 15 residues. CDR3 nucleotides: TGCAGTGCTTCCCGACTAGCAGGGATCCCGAATGAGCAGTTCTTC. It is translated as CSASRLAGIPNEQFF.

The V call is TRBV7-2, the J call TRBJ2-1; D is unresolved. Germline CDR1 is SGHTA and CDR2 is FQGNSA. CDR3 size: 13 residues. V lost 1 base and J lost 5, with 6 bases in between. CDR3 nucleotides: TGTGCCAGCAGCTTAGACCCAAACAATGAGCAGTTCTTC. This sequence encodes CASSLDPNNEQFF.

The rearrangement links TRBV29-1 to TRBJ2-7; perhaps D is TRBD1 or TRBD2 (5 bases each). The CDR3 sequence is 14 residues long. V lost 3 bases and J lost 3, with 15 bases in between. The germline V gene encodes CDR1 SQVTM and CDR2 ANQGSEA. CDR3 sequence reads: CSVDGTGLHYEQYF. In DNA, the CDR3 is TGCAGCGTTGATGGGACGGGATTACACTACGAGCAGTACTTC.

J is TRBJ2-7 and V is TRBV6-2 or TRBV6-3; D is possibly TRBD2 (6 bases). V shed 5 bases and J shed 8 bases, with 25 bases lying between them. The CDR3 has 16 residues. Germline values: CDR1 MNHEY, CDR2 SVGEGT. The CDR3 spells CASSPGGGTGLVKQYF. The CDR3 DNA reads as TGTGCCAGCAGTCCCGGTGGGGGGACCGGTCTGGTGAAGCAGTACTTC.

This clonotype has only one observation. The chain couples TRBV5-6 to TRBJ2-1; D is possibly TRBD1 or TRBD2 (5 bases each). Germline V gene sequence: CDR1 SGHDT, CDR2 YYEEEE. The CDR3 consists of 14 residues. V was trimmed by 4 bases and J by 1 base, leaving 9 bases between them. CDR3 DNA: TGTGCCAGCAGCGGGACGCCTTCCTACAATGAGCAGTTCTTC. Protein product: CASSGTPSYNEQFF.

This clonotype occurred once. The V call is TRBV5-1, the J call TRBJ2-7; D not certain. V lost 3 bases to trimming and J lost 3 bases, with 13 bases between them. Per the germline V gene, CDR1 is SGHRS and CDR2 is YFSETQ. The CDR3 length is 14 residues. The CDR3 bases are TGCGCCAGCAGCTCTAACGTGCAGAACTACGAGCAGTACTTC. Protein: CASSSNVQNYEQYF. Full variable domain (remainder filled in from reference TRBV5-1 and TRBJ2-7): KAGVTQTPRYLIKTRGQQVTLSCSPISGHRSVSWYQQTPGQGLQFLFEYFSETQRNKGNFPGRFSGRQFSNSRSEMNVSTLELGDSALYLCASSSNVQNYEQYFGPGTRLTVT.

The chain carries TRBV28 and TRBJ2-5; D is perhaps TRBD2 (6 bases). Germline V gene lookup returns CDR1 MDHEN and CDR2 SYDVKM. This CDR3 comprises 12 residues. Deletions cut 7 bases from V and 1 base from J, with 7 bases between. CDR3 sequence reads: CASTSAQETQYF. Here the CDR3 DNA reads TGTGCCAGCACTAGCGCCCAAGAGACCCAGTACTTC.

J is TRBJ1-3 and V is TRBV3-1; 8 bases line up with TRBD1. CDR1 and CDR2 from the germline V gene are LGHDT and YNNKEL (reference sequence). The junction had 8 bases not matched to a gene; V was cut back by 4 bases and J by 0 bases. This CDR3 comprises 17 residues. CDR3 sequence reads: CASSPGQGEASGNTIYF. CDR3 bases: TGTGCCAGCAGCCCTGGACAGGGAGAGGCCTCTGGAAACACCATATATTTT. Based on the CDR3 plus reference TRBV3-1 and TRBJ1-3, the full variable domain is DTAVSQTPKYLVTQMGNDKSIKCEQNLGHDTMYWYKQDSKKFLKIMFSYNNKELIINETVPNRFSPKSPDKAHLNLHINSLELGDSAVYFCASSPGQGEASGNTIYFGEGSWLTVV.

The gene calls are TRBV7-2 and TRBJ2-2, with a tentative D call TRBD1 (6 bases). V shed 5 bases and J shed 2 bases, with 12 bases lying between them. Looked up from germline, CDR1 is SGHTA and CDR2 is FQGNSA. The CDR3 runs to 15 residues. CDR3 coding DNA: TGTGCCAGCAGCCTCCGGGACACTAACACCGGGGAGCTGTTTTTT. Its translation: CASSLRDTNTGELFF.

V and J are TRBV20-1 and TRBJ2-7; possibly TRBD2 for D (5 bases). Trimming removed 5 bases from V and 6 bases from J, with 17 bases in between. Germline CDR1 and CDR2: DFQATT and SNEGSKA (reference sequence). This CDR3 comprises 13 residues. DNA for the CDR3: TGCAGTGCTTTCCCTGGCAGCGGCGGCGAGCAGTACTTC. It codes for CSAFPGSGGEQYF.